This T cell receptor (beta chain) was obtained from a study of blood T cell repertoires in COVID-19. This clone showed up just once. Deletions cut 4 bases from V and 11 bases from J, with 11 bases between. The CDR3 is made up of 12 amino acids. Germline V lookup: CDR1 SNHLY, CDR2 FYNNEI. Here immunoSEQ multiplex PCR was the method, and the copy in TCRdb shows in-frame clones only, minus some. The repertoire holds 200,000 to 300,000 clones, roughly 86% seen once, with just over 2.5% in the top ten. The chain is built from TRBV2 and TRBJ1-4; D unresolved. The specimen sequenced was PBMCs or T cells enriched from blood (not recorded which). The clonotype comes from a woman aged 25 to 45 with acute COVID-19. In nucleotides, the CDR3 is TGTGCCAGCAGTGGCGGGTTTGGGAAACTGTTTTTT. It translates to CASSGGFGKLFF.